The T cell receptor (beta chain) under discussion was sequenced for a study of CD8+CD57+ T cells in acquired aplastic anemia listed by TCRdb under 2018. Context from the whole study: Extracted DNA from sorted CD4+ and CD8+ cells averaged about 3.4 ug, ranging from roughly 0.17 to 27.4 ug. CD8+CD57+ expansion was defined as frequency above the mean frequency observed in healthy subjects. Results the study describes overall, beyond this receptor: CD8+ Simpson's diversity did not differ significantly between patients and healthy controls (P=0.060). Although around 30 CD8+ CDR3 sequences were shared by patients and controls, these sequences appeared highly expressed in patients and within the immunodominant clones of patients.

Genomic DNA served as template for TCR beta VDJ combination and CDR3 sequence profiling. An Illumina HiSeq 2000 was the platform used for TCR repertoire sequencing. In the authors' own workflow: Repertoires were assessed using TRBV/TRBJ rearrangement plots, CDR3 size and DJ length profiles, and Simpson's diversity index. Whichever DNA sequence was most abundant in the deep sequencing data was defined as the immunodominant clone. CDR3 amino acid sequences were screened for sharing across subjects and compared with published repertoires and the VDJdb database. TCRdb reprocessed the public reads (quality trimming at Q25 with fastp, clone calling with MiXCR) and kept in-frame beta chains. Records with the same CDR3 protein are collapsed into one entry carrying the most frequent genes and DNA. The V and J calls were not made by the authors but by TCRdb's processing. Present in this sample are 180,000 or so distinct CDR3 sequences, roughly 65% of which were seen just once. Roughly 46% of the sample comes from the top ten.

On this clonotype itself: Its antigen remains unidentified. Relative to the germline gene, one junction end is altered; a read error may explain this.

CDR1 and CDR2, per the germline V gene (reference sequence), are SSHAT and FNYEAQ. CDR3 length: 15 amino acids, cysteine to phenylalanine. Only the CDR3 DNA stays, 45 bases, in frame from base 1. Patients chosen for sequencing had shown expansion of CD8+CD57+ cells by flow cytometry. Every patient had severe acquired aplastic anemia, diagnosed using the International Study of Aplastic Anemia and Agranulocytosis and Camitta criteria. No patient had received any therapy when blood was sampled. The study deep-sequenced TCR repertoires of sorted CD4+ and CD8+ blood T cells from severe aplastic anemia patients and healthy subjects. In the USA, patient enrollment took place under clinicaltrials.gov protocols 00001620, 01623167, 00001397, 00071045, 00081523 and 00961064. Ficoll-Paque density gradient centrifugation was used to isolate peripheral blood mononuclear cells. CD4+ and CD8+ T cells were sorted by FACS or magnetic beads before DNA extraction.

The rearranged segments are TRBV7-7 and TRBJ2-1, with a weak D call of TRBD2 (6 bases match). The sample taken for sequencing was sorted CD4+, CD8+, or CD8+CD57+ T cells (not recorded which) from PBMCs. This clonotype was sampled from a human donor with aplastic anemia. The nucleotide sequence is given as TGTGCTAGCAGCTTAGGGAACGGGGGAGGCGATGAGCAGTTCTTC. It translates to CASSLGNGGGDEQFF.